This T cell receptor beta chain comes out of a study of shared clonotypes between healthy human individuals. The CDR3 runs 15 residues. CDR1 and CDR2 (germline): KGHSH, LQKENI. Trimming cost V 2 bases and J 7 bases; bases outside gene matches: 5. Clones were sequenced by immunoSEQ multiplex PCR, and TCRdb holds only the in-frame ones, with some missing. The table records some 1.4 million clones, approximately 96% of them present only once. The sequence came from a man aged 25 to 45 in good health. Sequencing input: naive CD4+ T cells sorted from blood. Specified subset: CD45RA+ positively selected. The chain is built from TRBV18 and TRBJ1-4; the match to TRBD1 covers 9 bases. CDR3 region: CASSPIQGAVEKLFF. As DNA, the CDR3 is TGTGCCAGCTCACCAATACAGGGGGCAGTTGAAAAACTGTTTTTT.